The 2 T cell receptor beta chains presented below share a single source sample, sequenced in a study of naive and memory T cell subsets. An equimolar mix of two oligonucleotides served as the beta constant-region primer for TRBC1 and TRBC2. The ligated cDNA underwent four PCR rounds using SP2 and nested alpha and beta constant-region primers. TCRdb itself ran the UMI-ligation and nested PCR reads through MiXCR, one entry per CDR3 protein. Among about 90,000 distinct CDR3 sequences listed, roughly 10% were seen once. Study results and limitations: A few larger clonotypes appeared in naive repertoires, especially CD8, possibly memory cells re-expressing CD45RA.

These receptors' targets are unknown. The material sequenced was naive CD4+ T cells from blood. Every receptor here comes from a human donor in good health.

The chain employs TRBV5-1 and TRBJ2-7; 7 positions agree with TRBD1. Trimming removed 4 bases from V and 3 bases from J; junction bases left unmatched: 7. CDR3 size: 14 residues. Looked up from germline, CDR1 is SGHRS and CDR2 is YFSETQ. The CDR3 loop reads CASSPTGNVYEQYF. The CDR3 DNA reads TGCGCCAGCAGCCCGACAGGGAATGTCTACGAGCAGTACTTC.

This clonotype was picked up a small number of times. The rearrangement joins TRBV7-2 to TRBJ2-7; TRBD1 matches 10 bases. The J segment lost 11 bases and the V segment lost 5 bases, leaving 12 bases of the junction unmatched. Per germline, CDR1 SGHTA and CDR2 FQGNSA. The CDR3 sequence is 14 residues long. The CDR3 region is CASSPRAGQGLEYF. CDR3 coding DNA: TGTGCCAGCAGCCCCCGAGCGGGACAGGGGTTGGAGTACTTC.